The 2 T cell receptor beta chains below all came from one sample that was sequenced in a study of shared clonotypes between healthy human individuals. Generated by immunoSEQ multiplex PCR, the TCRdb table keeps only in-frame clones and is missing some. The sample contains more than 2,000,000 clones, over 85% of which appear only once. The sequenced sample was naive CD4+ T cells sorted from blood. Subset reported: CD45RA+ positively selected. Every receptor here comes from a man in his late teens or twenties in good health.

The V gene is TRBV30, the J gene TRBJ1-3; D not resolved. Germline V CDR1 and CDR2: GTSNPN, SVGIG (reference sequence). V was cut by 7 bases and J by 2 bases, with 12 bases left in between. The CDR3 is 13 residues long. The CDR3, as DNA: TGTGCCTCGCCCCTCGGGGCTGGAAACACCATATATTTT. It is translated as CASPLGAGNTIYF.

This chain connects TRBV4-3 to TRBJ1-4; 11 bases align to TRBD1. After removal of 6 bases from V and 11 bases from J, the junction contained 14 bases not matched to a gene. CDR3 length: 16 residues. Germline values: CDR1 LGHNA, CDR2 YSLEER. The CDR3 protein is CASSLNPGQGVGKLFF. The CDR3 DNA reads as TGCGCCAGCAGTCTCAACCCGGGACAGGGGGTAGGGAAACTGTTTTTT.